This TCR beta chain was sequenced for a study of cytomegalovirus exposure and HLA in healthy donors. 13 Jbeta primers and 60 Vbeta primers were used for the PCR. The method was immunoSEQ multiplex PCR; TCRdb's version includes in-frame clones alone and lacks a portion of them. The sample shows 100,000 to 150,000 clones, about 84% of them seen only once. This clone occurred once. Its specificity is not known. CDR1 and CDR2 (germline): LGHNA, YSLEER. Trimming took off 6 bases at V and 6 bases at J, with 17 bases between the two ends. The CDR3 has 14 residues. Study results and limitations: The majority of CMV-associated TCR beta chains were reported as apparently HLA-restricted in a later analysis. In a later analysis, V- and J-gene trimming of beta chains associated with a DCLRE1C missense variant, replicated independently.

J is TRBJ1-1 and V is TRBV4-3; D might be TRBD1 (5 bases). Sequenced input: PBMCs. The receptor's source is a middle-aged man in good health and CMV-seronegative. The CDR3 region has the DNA TGCGCCAGCAGTCGAACGCGGGGGGAGGCTGAAGCTTTCTTT. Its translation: CASSRTRGEAEAFF.